A selection of T cell receptor beta chains follows, all from one sample in a study of human T cells and chemical hapten exposure. TCRdb re-analysed the RACE reads in MiXCR, keeping a single row per CDR3 protein. The data contain hundreds of thousands of distinct CDR3 sequences, more than 5% of them singletons. The sequencing here drew on whole blood, taken in connection with sensitization to the hapten diphenylcyclopropenone (DPC). These receptors all stem from a woman in her late teens or twenties with alopecia areata. Some clones in this sample may be carry-over from other donors' samples. The CDR3 runs from the conserved cysteine through the conserved F or W. D genes are given only for firm matches. Size values are once, few and many counts, or a class for expanded clones, and some rows have none.

abundance	v_gene	j_gene	d_gene	CDR3nt	CDR3aa
NA	TRBV15	TRBJ1-2	NA	TGTGCCACCAGCAGACCGGGGAGACGGCAATGGGATGGCTACACCTTC	CATSRPGRRQWDGYTF
many	TRBV11-2	TRBJ2-7	NA	TGTGCCAGCAGCGCAGGGACATCGGGCTACGAGCAGTACTTC	CASSAGTSGYEQYF
NA	TRBV20-1	TRBJ2-7	NA	TGCAGTGCCCCGGGACTCAGCTCCTACGAGCAGTACTTC	CSAPGLSSYEQYF
few	TRBV12-3/TRBV12-4	TRBJ1-3	NA	TGTGCCAGCAGTTTTGGTCTCTCTGGAAACACCATATATTTT	CASSFGLSGNTIYF
few	TRBV7-2	TRBJ1-2	NA	TGTGCCAGCAGCTTAGGAGGAGGGGCAGATTACTACACCTTC	CASSLGGGADYYTF
many	TRBV20-1	TRBJ1-6	NA	TGCAGTGCTGAGGGGAAGCCTAATTCACCCCTCCACTTT	CSAEGKPNSPLHF
few	TRBV7-9	TRBJ1-1	NA	TGTGCCAGCAGCCCCTTAGAATACACTGAAGCTTTCTTT	CASSPLEYTEAFF
many	TRBV6-1	TRBJ2-2	TRBD1	TGTGCCAGCAGTGATGTAGGGACAGGGGGCTTGAAGCTGTTTTTT	CASSDVGTGGLKLFF
NA	TRBV19	TRBJ1-5	NA	TGTGCCAGTAGTATCGGTCTCGTGAATCAGCCCCAGCATTTT	CASSIGLVNQPQHF
NA	TRBV7-2	TRBJ2-6	NA	TGTGCCAGCAGCCCCCAGGTATTTTCTGGGGCCAACGTCCTGACTTTC	CASSPQVFSGANVLTF
many	TRBV3-1	TRBJ1-4	TRBD1	TGTGCCAGCAGCCCTCACCCGGGACAGGATGCAACTAATGAAAAACTGTTTTTT	CASSPHPGQDATNEKLFF
NA	TRBV20-1	TRBJ2-4	NA	TGCAGTGGCTATGAGACAGGGAGGAACATTCAGTACTTC	CSGYETGRNIQYF
many	TRBV20-1	TRBJ1-3	TRBD1	TGCAGTGCTAGCCACACTGCGGGACAGGGATGGGGGGGAAACACCATATATTTT	CSASHTAGQGWGGNTIYF
NA	TRBV4-3	TRBJ2-3	TRBD1	TGCGCCAGCAGCCAAGTATGGGACAGAGCCACAGATACGCAGTATTTT	CASSQVWDRATDTQYF
many	TRBV5-6	TRBJ2-5	NA	TGTGCCAGCAGCTTGGGAGGTCTCGAGACCCAGTACTTC	CASSLGGLETQYF
few	TRBV18	TRBJ1-1	NA	TGTGCCAGCTCACCGCAGGGGCCTGACACTGAAGCTTTCTTT	CASSPQGPDTEAFF
NA	TRBV7-9	TRBJ1-5	NA	TGTGCCAGCAGCTCACAGGGTTATAAGGGCAATCAGCCCCAGCATTTT	CASSSQGYKGNQPQHF
many	TRBV27	TRBJ2-6	NA	TGTGCCAGCAGTCGGACCTCTGGGGCCAACGTCCTGACTTTC	CASSRTSGANVLTF
NA	TRBV7-9	TRBJ1-4	NA	TGTGCCAGCACCTCTCGGACGGCAGAGGAAAAACTGTTTTTT	CASTSRTAEEKLFF
many	TRBV5-4	TRBJ1-1	TRBD1	TGTGCCAGCAGCTTCGACACGACAGGGATGTTGGCTTTCTTT	CASSFDTTGMLAFF
few	TRBV5-5	TRBJ1-4	NA	TGTGCCAGCACCCGACTTCGTGGGGGCGGTGAAAAACTGTTTTTT	CASTRLRGGGEKLFF
few	TRBV20-1	TRBJ2-3	TRBD2	TGCAGTGCTCGAGCGGGATCGGCAGATACGCAGTATTTT	CSARAGSADTQYF
many	TRBV7-6	TRBJ1-2	TRBD1	TGTGCCAGCAACGCGCTGACAGGGACTGGCTACACCTTC	CASNALTGTGYTF
few	TRBV29-1	TRBJ2-3	TRBD2	TGCAGCGTTGAAAGACTAGCGGACGGCACAGATACGCAGTATTTT	CSVERLADGTDTQYF
many	TRBV6-1	TRBJ2-6	TRBD1	TGTGCCAGCTACCCCGCCGGGACAGGGTGGGCTGGGGCCAACGTCCTGACTTTC	CASYPAGTGWAGANVLTF
NA	TRBV25-1	TRBJ2-2	NA	TGTGCCAGCAGCACCTCGAACTCCGGGGAGCTGTTTTTT	CASSTSNSGELFF
few	TRBV15	TRBJ2-2	NA	TGTGCCACCAGCAGCTCCCCTCTCCAGGGGGGCACCGGGGAGCTGTTTTTT	CATSSSPLQGGTGELFF
NA	TRBV20-1	TRBJ1-2	NA	TGCAGTGCTGTTACATACCAGGGTGGCTACACCTTC	CSAVTYQGGYTF
many	TRBV29-1	TRBJ1-5	NA	TGCAGCGTTGGCGATAATAGCAATCAGCCCCAGCATTTT	CSVGDNSNQPQHF
few	TRBV5-5	TRBJ1-5	NA	TGTGCCAGCAGCTTGCGAAGCGTGGGGGATCAGCCCCAGCATTTT	CASSLRSVGDQPQHF
NA	TRBV11-3	TRBJ2-7	NA	TGTGCCAGCAGCTTACCAGGGAGTTTAGAGCAGTACTTC	CASSLPGSLEQYF
few	TRBV6-2/TRBV6-3	TRBJ1-6	NA	TGTGCCAGCAGTTACTCAGACTGGAGCTCCTATAATTCACCCCTCCACTTT	CASSYSDWSSYNSPLHF
many	TRBV28	TRBJ1-2	NA	TGTGCCAGTTATAGTTATGGCTACACCTTC	CASYSYGYTF
few	TRBV6-6	TRBJ2-7	TRBD2	TGTGCCAGCTTAGGCGGGGGAGACGAGCAGTACTTC	CASLGGGDEQYF
few	TRBV3-1	TRBJ1-1	NA	TGTGCCAGCAGCCAAGGGGACACGGATTACGGGAAAGCTTTCTTT	CASSQGDTDYGKAFF
NA	TRBV6-5	TRBJ1-1	NA	TGTGCCAGCAGTTACTCGTTCGGCACTGAAGCTTTCTTT	CASSYSFGTEAFF
NA	TRBV6-1	TRBJ2-7	NA	TGTGCCAGCAGTGATAATTGGAGCTCCTACGAGCAGTACTTC	CASSDNWSSYEQYF
NA	TRBV6-5	TRBJ2-5	NA	TGTGCCAGCAGTTACTCGTTCTCCCAAGAGACCCAGTACTTC	CASSYSFSQETQYF
many	TRBV6-5	TRBJ2-1	NA	TGTGCCAGCACCGACCCCAGCTCCTACAATGAGCAGTTCTTC	CASTDPSSYNEQFF
few	TRBV5-1	TRBJ2-3	NA	TGCGCCAGCAGCTTGGAATTTGGAGGGGGCACAGATACGCAGTATTTT	CASSLEFGGGTDTQYF
many	TRBV11-1	TRBJ2-2	NA	TGTGCCAGCAGCTACTACAGGGACACCGGGGAGCTGTTTTTT	CASSYYRDTGELFF
few	TRBV27	TRBJ2-3	NA	TGTGCCAGCAGTCTTAGATCCTACCTTGCCGGAACAGGGATGCCAGATACGCAGTATTTT	CASSLRSYLAGTGMPDTQYF
many	TRBV29-1	TRBJ1-2	NA	TGCAGCGTTGGGGGCCAGGGGACCTCACCTTGGGACTATGGCTACACCTTC	CSVGGQGTSPWDYGYTF
many	TRBV7-2	TRBJ2-3	NA	TGTGCCAGCAGCCGCGGGGCTAGCACAGATACGCAGTATTTT	CASSRGASTDTQYF
many	TRBV14	TRBJ2-3	TRBD2	TGTGCCAGCAGCCAAGACCTGGCGGGGGTCAGCACAGATACGCAGTATTTT	CASSQDLAGVSTDTQYF
few	TRBV12-3/TRBV12-4	TRBJ2-5	TRBD1	TGTGCCAGCAGTCAACAGGGGGAGACCCAGTACTTC	CASSQQGETQYF
many	TRBV20-1	TRBJ2-3	TRBD2	TGCAGTGCAACCGGGACTAACATTGCCACAGATACGCAGTATTTT	CSATGTNIATDTQYF
few	TRBV18	TRBJ1-4	TRBD1	TGTGCCACCTTTGACAGGGGGTCAACTAATGAAAAACTGTTTTTT	CATFDRGSTNEKLFF
NA	TRBV13	TRBJ2-3	NA	TGTGCCAGCAGCCCGGGAGACACAGATACGCAGTATTTT	CASSPGDTDTQYF
NA	TRBV14	TRBJ1-1	NA	TGTGCCAGCAGCCAAGGAATGCAGGGAGGGACTGAAGCTTTCTTT	CASSQGMQGGTEAFF
few	TRBV3-1	TRBJ2-5	NA	TGTGCCAGCAGCCAAGGGGCGGACGGAATGGAGACCCAGTACTTC	CASSQGADGMETQYF
NA	TRBV12-3/TRBV12-4	TRBJ2-5	NA	TGTGCCAGCAGTTTATGGGGACTCGAGGAGGAGACCCAGTACTTC	CASSLWGLEEETQYF
many	TRBV28	TRBJ2-7	NA	TGTGCCAGCAGTTCCGACTCAACCAGGGTCCCCAAGTGGTCCCACGAGCAGTACTTC	CASSSDSTRVPKWSHEQYF
many	TRBV4-2	TRBJ1-1	NA	TGTGCCAGCAGCCAACCCCGGTTAGGGATGGGGAACACTGAAGCTTTCTTT	CASSQPRLGMGNTEAFF
many	TRBV7-2	TRBJ1-4	NA	TGTGCCAGCAGCGTCAGTGTCGGAAATGAAAAACTGTTTTTT	CASSVSVGNEKLFF
NA	TRBV5-1	TRBJ2-5	NA	TGCGCCAGCACCGTCGGTCCCCTGGGGGAGACCCAGTACTTC	CASTVGPLGETQYF
many	TRBV19	TRBJ2-1	TRBD1	TGTGCCAGTAGTATAGATCGCCCAGGGGGCAGAAATGAGCAGTTCTTC	CASSIDRPGGRNEQFF
NA	TRBV10-3	TRBJ2-3	TRBD2	TGTGCCATCAAGAATCCGACTAGCGGGATAACAGATACGCAGTATTTT	CAIKNPTSGITDTQYF
few	TRBV24-1	TRBJ1-2	TRBD1	TGTGCCACCAGTGCCGGACAGGGGGCTTACTATGGCTACACCTTC	CATSAGQGAYYGYTF
many	TRBV7-9	TRBJ1-2	NA	TGTGCCAGCAGCTCATGGAACAGGGAGATAGGCAACTATGGCTACACCTTC	CASSSWNREIGNYGYTF